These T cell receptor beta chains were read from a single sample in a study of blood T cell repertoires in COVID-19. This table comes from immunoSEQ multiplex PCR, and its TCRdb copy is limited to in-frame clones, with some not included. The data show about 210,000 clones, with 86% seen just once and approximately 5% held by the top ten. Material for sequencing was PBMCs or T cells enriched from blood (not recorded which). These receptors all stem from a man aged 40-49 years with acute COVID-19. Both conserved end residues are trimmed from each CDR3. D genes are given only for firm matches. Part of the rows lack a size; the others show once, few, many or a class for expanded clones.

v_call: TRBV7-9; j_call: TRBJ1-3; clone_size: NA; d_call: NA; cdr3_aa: ASILAWGNTIY
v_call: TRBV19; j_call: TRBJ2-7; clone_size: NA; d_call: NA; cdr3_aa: ATSGDRYEQY
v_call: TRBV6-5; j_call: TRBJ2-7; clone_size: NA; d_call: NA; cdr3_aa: ASSYYAGPSEQY
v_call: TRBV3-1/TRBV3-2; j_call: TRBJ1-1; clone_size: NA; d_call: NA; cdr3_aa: ASSFESTGAF
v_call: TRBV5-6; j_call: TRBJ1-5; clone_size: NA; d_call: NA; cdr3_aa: ASSFLSGGFSNQPQH
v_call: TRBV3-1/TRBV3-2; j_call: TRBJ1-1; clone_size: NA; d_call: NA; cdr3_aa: ASSQTGRTEAF
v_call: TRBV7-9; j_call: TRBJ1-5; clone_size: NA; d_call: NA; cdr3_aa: ASSLWVGSSNQPQH
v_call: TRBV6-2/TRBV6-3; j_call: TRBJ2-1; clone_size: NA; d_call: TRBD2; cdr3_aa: ASSYSKPNGRIHNEQF
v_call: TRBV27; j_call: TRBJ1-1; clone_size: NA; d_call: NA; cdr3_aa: ASSYRALSGTEAF
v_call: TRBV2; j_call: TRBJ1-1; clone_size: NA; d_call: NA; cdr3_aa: ATRGGRLNTEAF
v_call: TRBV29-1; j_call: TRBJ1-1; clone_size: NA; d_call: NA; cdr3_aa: SVGYREKGEAF
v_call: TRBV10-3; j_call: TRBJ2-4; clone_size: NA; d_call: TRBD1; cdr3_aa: AISGGTGGDIQY
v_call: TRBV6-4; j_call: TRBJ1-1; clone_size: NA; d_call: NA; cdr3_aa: ASGTRDTEAF
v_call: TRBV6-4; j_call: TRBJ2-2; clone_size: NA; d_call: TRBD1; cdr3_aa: ASSEDRVHTGELF
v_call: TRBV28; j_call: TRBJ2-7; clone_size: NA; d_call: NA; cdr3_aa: ASSSRYEQY
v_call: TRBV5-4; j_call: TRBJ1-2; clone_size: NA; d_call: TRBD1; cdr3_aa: ASSSGQQYYGYT
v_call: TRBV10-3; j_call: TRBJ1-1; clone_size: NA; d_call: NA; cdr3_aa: AISESGLGVEAF
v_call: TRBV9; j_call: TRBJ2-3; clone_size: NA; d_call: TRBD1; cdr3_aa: ASSDRGGADTQY
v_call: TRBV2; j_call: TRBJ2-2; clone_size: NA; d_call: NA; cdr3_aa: ASLRNTGELF
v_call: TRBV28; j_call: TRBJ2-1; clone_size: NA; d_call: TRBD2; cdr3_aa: ASSWSPESGTSGDNEQF
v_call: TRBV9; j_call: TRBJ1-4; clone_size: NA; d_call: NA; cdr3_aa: ASSVDAGTLNEKLF
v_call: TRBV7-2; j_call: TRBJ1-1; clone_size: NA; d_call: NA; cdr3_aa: ASSSDSSRTEAF
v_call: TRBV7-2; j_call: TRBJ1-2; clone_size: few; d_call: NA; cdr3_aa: ASSLASDSRGYT
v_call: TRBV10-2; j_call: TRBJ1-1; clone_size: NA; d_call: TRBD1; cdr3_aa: ASALGQYTEAF
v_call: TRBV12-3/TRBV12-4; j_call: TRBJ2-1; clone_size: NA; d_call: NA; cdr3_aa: ASSFVRSGEQF
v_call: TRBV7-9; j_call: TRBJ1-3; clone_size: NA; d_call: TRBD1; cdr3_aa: ASSPSDRVNTIY
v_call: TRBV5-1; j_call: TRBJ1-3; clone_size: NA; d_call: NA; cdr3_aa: ASSSGVGGNTIY
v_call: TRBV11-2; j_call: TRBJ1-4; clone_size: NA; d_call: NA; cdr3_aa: ASSLEGRSSGGGKLF
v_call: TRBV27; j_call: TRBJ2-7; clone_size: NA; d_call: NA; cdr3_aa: ASSLGAVGGGPYEQY
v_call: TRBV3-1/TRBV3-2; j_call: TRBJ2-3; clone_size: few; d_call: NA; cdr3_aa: ASSQDRRGTQY
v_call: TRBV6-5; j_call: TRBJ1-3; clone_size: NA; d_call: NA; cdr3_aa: ASSSLQGSGNTIY